The rows below give T cell receptor beta chains drawn from one sample of a study of CD8 T cells in Susac syndrome. TCRdb itself ran the immunoSEQ multiplex PCR reads through MiXCR, one entry per CDR3 protein. In the table there are about 210,000 distinct CDR3 sequences, over 90% of which are singletons. Sequencing used CD4+ T cells from PBMCs. These receptors were taken from a human donor with multiple sclerosis. The CDR3 runs from the conserved cysteine through the conserved F or W. D genes are given only for firm matches. Size is stated for part of the rows, as once, few or many counts, or as a class when the clone is expanded.

v_gene,d_gene,abundance,j_gene,CDR3aa,CDR3nt
TRBV12-3/TRBV12-4,TRBD1,-,TRBJ1-2,CASSPLATGFGYTF,TGTGCCAGCAGTCCGCTGGCGACAGGGTTTGGCTACACCTTC
TRBV5-8,-,-,TRBJ1-1,CASSHGASRGGTEAFF,TGTGCCAGCAGCCATGGGGCCAGCCGGGGGGGCACTGAAGCTTTCTTT
TRBV2,TRBD1,-,TRBJ1-2,CASSEERQGLYGYTF,TGTGCCAGCAGTGAAGAGAGACAGGGTCTCTATGGCTACACCTTC
TRBV7-3,-,-,TRBJ2-5,CASSLNDETQYF,TGTGCCAGCAGCCTGAATGACGAGACCCAGTACTTC
TRBV19,TRBD2,once,TRBJ2-1,CASSTGPSGRYNEQFF,TGTGCCAGTAGTACAGGGCCTAGCGGGCGGTACAATGAGCAGTTCTTC
TRBV20-1,-,-,TRBJ1-6,CSARDLGNYNSPLHF,TGCAGTGCTAGAGATTTGGGGAACTATAATTCACCCCTCCACTTT
TRBV7-2,TRBD1,-,TRBJ2-6,CASRPGQGAVGANVLTF,TGTGCCAGCAGACCCGGACAGGGTGCAGTTGGGGCCAACGTCCTGACTTTC
TRBV19,-,-,TRBJ2-7,CASSPRQISYEQYF,TGTGCCAGTAGTCCACGACAGATCTCCTACGAGCAGTACTTC
TRBV7-9,-,-,TRBJ1-2,CASSVREGTYGYTF,TGTGCCAGCAGCGTCAGGGAAGGGACCTATGGCTACACCTTC
TRBV9,-,few,TRBJ2-5,CASSPLYQETQYF,TGTGCCAGCAGCCCCCTGTACCAAGAGACCCAGTACTTC
TRBV6-2/TRBV6-3,TRBD2,-,TRBJ2-3,CASSPHRGGPGDTQYF,TGTGCCAGCAGTCCTCACCGGGGGGGCCCGGGAGATACGCAGTATTTT
TRBV2,-,-,TRBJ1-1,CASRYTNTEAFF,TGTGCCAGCAGGTACACGAACACTGAAGCTTTCTTT
TRBV9,-,-,TRBJ2-3,CASSGGAFTQYF,TGTGCCAGCAGCGGGGGGGCCTTTACGCAGTATTTT
TRBV9,-,-,TRBJ1-2,CASSPQSGANYGYTF,TGTGCCAGCAGCCCTCAAAGCGGGGCTAACTATGGCTACACCTTC
TRBV29-1,-,-,TRBJ2-5,CSHLLGETQYF,TGCAGCCATCTGCTTGGGGAGACCCAGTACTTC
TRBV27,-,-,TRBJ1-3,CASSRGYGNTIYF,TGTGCCAGCAGTCGGGGGTACGGAAACACCATATATTTT
TRBV5-1,TRBD1,-,TRBJ2-7,CASSLADRADEQYF,TGCGCCAGCAGCTTGGCGGACAGGGCCGACGAGCAGTACTTC
TRBV29-1,TRBD1,-,TRBJ2-6,CSVENRTGAGANVLTF,TGCAGCGTAGAGAACAGGACAGGGGCAGGGGCCAACGTCCTGACTTTC
TRBV5-1,TRBD2,-,TRBJ2-1,CASSMGLAYNEQFF,TGCGCCAGCAGCATGGGACTAGCCTACAATGAGCAGTTCTTC
TRBV7-2,-,-,TRBJ2-7,CASSLLLYEQYF,TGTGCCAGCAGCTTATTGCTCTACGAGCAGTACTTC
TRBV30,-,once,TRBJ2-1,CARGGRLGAYNEQFF,TGTGCTCGAGGTGGGCGGCTGGGGGCTTACAATGAGCAGTTCTTC
TRBV20-1,TRBD2,-,TRBJ2-5,CSARDYQRGYQETQYF,TGCAGTGCTAGAGATTACCAGCGGGGGTATCAAGAGACCCAGTACTTC
TRBV4-1,-,-,TRBJ2-5,CASSQAPGEYEETQYF,TGCGCCAGCAGCCAGGCGCCGGGAGAATACGAAGAGACCCAGTACTTC
TRBV7-7,-,-,TRBJ1-6,CASSLKENSPLHF,TGTGCTAGCAGCTTAAAGGAAAATTCACCCCTCCACTTT
TRBV29-1,-,-,TRBJ2-5,CSVGPGVGETQYF,TGCAGCGTTGGGCCGGGGGTCGGAGAGACCCAGTACTTC
TRBV20-1,-,-,TRBJ2-1,CSAPGAREQFF,TGCAGTGCTCCCGGGGCTAGAGAGCAGTTCTTC
TRBV15,TRBD2,-,TRBJ2-3,CATRLGLAGVADTQYF,TGTGCCACCAGACTCGGACTAGCGGGGGTGGCAGATACGCAGTATTTT
TRBV7-3,TRBD2,-,TRBJ2-3,CASSLGLAGALDTQYF,TGTGCCAGCAGCTTAGGACTAGCGGGGGCCTTAGATACGCAGTATTTT
TRBV30,-,-,TRBJ1-5,CAWSVPGQPQHF,TGTGCCTGGAGTGTTCCCGGTCAGCCCCAGCATTTT
TRBV5-6,-,-,TRBJ1-6,CASSLIQGGGSPLHF,TGTGCCAGCAGCTTGATCCAGGGCGGAGGTTCACCCCTCCACTTT
TRBV3-1,-,-,TRBJ1-6,CASSQGGPLHF,TGTGCCAGCAGCCAAGGAGGGCCCCTCCACTTT
TRBV30,-,-,TRBJ1-5,CAWSVGGSNQPQHF,TGTGCCTGGAGTGTGGGGGGTAGCAATCAGCCCCAGCATTTT
TRBV20-1,TRBD2,-,TRBJ2-5,CSASKAGDQYF,TGCAGTGCTTCCAAGGCGGGGGACCAGTACTTC
TRBV10-3,-,-,TRBJ2-5,CAISPPGAGSAQYF,TGTGCCATCAGCCCCCCAGGGGCGGGTTCGGCCCAGTACTTC
TRBV15,-,-,TRBJ1-5,CATSTGGRGNQPQHF,TGTGCCACCAGCACTGGGGGCAGAGGCAATCAGCCCCAGCATTTT
TRBV7-2,-,-,TRBJ2-5,CASSPPGVQGETQYF,TGTGCCAGCAGCCCTCCCGGGGTCCAAGGGGAGACCCAGTACTTC
TRBV20-1,TRBD2,once,TRBJ2-1,CSAMRRGDSRFF,TGCAGTGCTATGCGGCGGGGGGACTCTAGGTTCTTC
TRBV29-1,TRBD1,once,TRBJ2-7,CSVARDRGHEQYF,TGCAGCGTAGCCCGGGACAGGGGCCACGAGCAGTACTTC
TRBV10-1,-,-,TRBJ2-7,CASSETRTWHEQYF,TGCGCCAGCAGTGAGACTAGAACTTGGCACGAGCAGTACTTC
TRBV9,-,-,TRBJ1-2,CASSDLGEYGYTF,TGTGCCAGCAGCGATCTAGGGGAATATGGCTACACCTTC
TRBV2,TRBD2,-,TRBJ2-7,CASRGGSGGSFYEQYF,TGTGCCAGCCGCGGCGGTAGCGGGGGGAGTTTCTACGAGCAGTACTTC
TRBV7-2,-,-,TRBJ2-3,CASSLLWQDTQYF,TGTGCCAGCAGCTTATTATGGCAGGATACGCAGTATTTT
TRBV5-4,TRBD1,-,TRBJ1-1,CASSFGQGAATEAFF,TGTGCCAGCAGCTTCGGACAGGGGGCCGCAACTGAAGCTTTCTTT
TRBV20-1,-,-,TRBJ2-5,CSARVLALETQYF,TGCAGTGCTAGAGTACTAGCTCTGGAGACCCAGTACTTC
TRBV30,-,-,TRBJ2-6,CAWDREGLGANVLTF,TGTGCCTGGGACCGCGAGGGGCTCGGGGCCAACGTCCTGACTTTC
TRBV27,TRBD1,few,TRBJ1-2,CASSLGQGHGYTF,TGTGCCAGCAGTCTGGGACAGGGCCATGGCTACACCTTC
TRBV20-1,-,-,TRBJ1-1,CSARDLDSLNTEAFF,TGCAGTGCTAGAGATCTTGACAGCTTGAACACTGAAGCTTTCTTT
TRBV7-9,TRBD1,-,TRBJ1-2,CASSQGQGGYGYTF,TGTGCCAGCAGCCAGGGACAGGGAGGTTATGGCTACACCTTC
TRBV18,TRBD2,once,TRBJ2-7,CASSPPTAGDYEQYF,TGTGCCAGCTCACCACCGACCGCGGGGGACTACGAGCAGTACTTC